Each of the 13 T cell receptor beta chains below was sequenced from the same sample in a study of blood T cell repertoires in COVID-19. TCRdb's table, derived via immunoSEQ multiplex PCR, lists solely in-frame clones and lacks some. The table lists about 100,000 clones, over 65% of them singletons, with 10% to 15% in the top ten. The sample was peripheral blood. All receptors derive from a human donor in a cohort sampled during active COVID-19.

This clone was counted once. The rearrangement links TRBV19 to TRBJ2-6; perhaps TRBD1 as D (6 bases). The germline gives CDR1 LNHDA, CDR2 SQIVND (reference sequence). This CDR3 is 16 amino acids long. V shed 7 bases and J shed 2 bases, with 15 bases lying between them. CDR3 residues: CASIDRKIPGANVLTF. The DNA for the CDR3 is TGTGCCAGTATAGACAGGAAAATTCCTGGGGCCAACGTCCTGACTTTC.

This chain joins TRBV6-6 and TRBJ2-7, with 7 bases fitting TRBD2. Germline V gene lookup returns CDR1 MNHNY and CDR2 SVGAGI (reference sequence). This CDR3 region has 15 residues. V trimming: 5 bases; J trimming: 7 bases; junction bases outside the gene matches: 14. The CDR3 spells CASSPPGGAGWEQYF. The DNA for the CDR3 is TGTGCCAGCAGTCCCCCGGGTGGAGCGGGATGGGAGCAGTACTTC.

The chain couples TRBV10-3 to TRBJ2-1; possibly TRBD2 for D (5 bases). CDR3 length: 13 amino acids. The germline V and J ends were trimmed by 7 bases and 6 bases, with 13 bases remaining between them. Germline CDR1 is ENHRY and CDR2 is SYGVKD. The CDR3 nucleotides read TGTGCCATCACCAGCGGACGGATCAATGAGCAGTTCTTC. It yields the protein CAITSGRINEQFF.

As for this clone: Other DNA sequences in this specimen translate into the identical CDR3. This chain uses TRBV18 with TRBJ1-2, with D maybe TRBD1 (6 bases). Looked up from germline, CDR1 is KGHSH and CDR2 is LQKENI. The CDR3 is made up of 13 amino acids. Trimming pared 2 bases from V and 8 bases from J, leaving 12 bases between. The CDR3 nucleotides read TGTGCCAGCTCACCAGAGCAGGGGCGAGGCTACACCTTC. Translation: CASSPEQGRGYTF.

The CDR3 sequence is CASSYSEVAGYNEQFF. As DNA, the CDR3 is TGTGCCAGCAGTTACTCGGAGGTAGCGGGGTACAATGAGCAGTTCTTC. The chain employs TRBV6-5 and TRBJ2-1; TRBD2 agrees at 8 bases. The CDR3 extends over 16 amino acids. Germline values: CDR1 MNHEY, CDR2 SVGAGI. Trimming cost V 0 bases and J 4 bases; bases outside gene matches: 5.

CDR3 in amino acids: CASSKDNRNTEAFF. The CDR3 DNA reads TGTGCCAGCAGTAAAGACAACCGGAACACTGAAGCTTTCTTT. The chain is built from TRBV27 and TRBJ1-1; D is unclear. This CDR3 region has 14 residues. CDR1 MNHEY and CDR2 SMNVEV come from the germline V gene (reference sequence). V was cut by 5 bases and J by 1 base, with 11 bases left in between.

The V and J genes are TRBV6-2 or TRBV6-3 and TRBJ2-3; D is unresolved. Trimming left V 5 bases short and J 3 bases short, with 6 bases between. Germline V gene data show CDR1 as MNHEY and CDR2 as SVGEGT. CDR3 length: 12 residues. CDR3 sequence reads: CASSPETDTQYF. CDR3 DNA: TGTGCCAGCAGTCCCGAGACAGATACGCAGTATTTT.

The chain recombines TRBV27 with TRBJ1-1, with no clear D. This CDR3 contains 16 residues. The germline V gene encodes CDR1 MNHEY and CDR2 SMNVEV (reference sequence). V was clipped by 2 bases and J by 5 bases, with 18 bases between them. The CDR3 bases are TGTGCCAGCAGTTTAGGTTCTGGCGGCCTTGGGACTGAAGCTTTCTTT. Protein product: CASSLGSGGLGTEAFF.

The rearrangement joins TRBV30 to TRBJ1-3; D gene ambiguous. Germline lookup yields CDR1 GTSNPN and CDR2 SVGIG (reference sequence). V lost 3 bases and J 0 bases, leaving 12 bases between the germline ends. This CDR3 is built from 15 residues. CDR3 amino acids: CAWSAGDFSGNTIYF. Here the CDR3 DNA reads TGTGCCTGGAGCGCCGGGGATTTCTCTGGAAACACCATATATTTT.

The chain is built from TRBV2 and TRBJ2-7; 10 nucleotides match TRBD1. Germline CDR1 and CDR2: SNHLY and FYNNEI. Trimming took 7 bases from V and 7 from J; bases not matched to a gene: 10. The CDR3 contains 14 residues. CDR3 sequence: CASNPGQGRGEQYF. CDR3 DNA: TGTGCCAGCAACCCGGGACAGGGGCGAGGGGAGCAGTACTTC.

The rearrangement joins TRBV3-1 (or the pseudogene TRBV3-2) to TRBJ2-1, with a tentative D call TRBD2 (6 bases). Germline CDR1 reads LGHDT; CDR2 reads YNNKEL (reference sequence). With 4 bases removed from V and 5 bases from J, the gap between germline ends came to 15 bases. The CDR3 runs 15 residues. CDR3 in amino acids: CASSPWGEINNEQFF. CDR3 nucleotide sequence: TGTGCCAGCAGCCCATGGGGGGAAATAAACAATGAGCAGTTCTTC.

This chain uses TRBV9 with TRBJ2-1; 7 bases align to TRBD2. Trimming removed 2 bases from V and 2 bases from J; junction bases left unmatched: 7. This CDR3 spans 16 amino acids. Germline CDR1 reads SGDLS; CDR2 reads YYNGEE. The CDR3 loop is CASSVLAAPPYNEQFF. CDR3 DNA sequence: TGTGCCAGCAGCGTCCTAGCGGCTCCTCCCTACAATGAGCAGTTCTTC. Combining the CDR3 with reference TRBV9 and TRBJ2-1 gives the whole variable domain DSGVTQTPKHLITATGQRVTLRCSPRSGDLSVYWYQQSLDQGLQFLIQYYNGEERAKGNILERFSAQQFPDLHSELNLSSLELGDSALYFCASSVLAAPPYNEQFFGPGTRLTVL.

In its sample, this clone was seen a few times. The rearrangement joins TRBV7-9 to TRBJ2-1; 9 bases are shared with TRBD2. CDR1 and CDR2 from the germline V gene are SEHNR and FQNEAQ (reference sequence). The trim removed 1 base at V and 4 bases at J, leaving 2 bases unmatched. This CDR3 contains 15 residues. This CDR3 is CASSLVAGVYNEQFF. The CDR3 nucleotides are TGTGCCAGCAGCTTAGTAGCGGGAGTATACAATGAGCAGTTCTTC.